This T cell receptor (beta chain) was recorded in a study of early T cells in non-severe SARS-CoV-2 infection. For the study at large: The chains were unpaired, and the sequenced material was bulk RNA from unsorted whole blood. Overall study findings and caveats: Reliance on VDJdb matching favored anti-spike CD8 responses; private and CD4 specificities were missed.

Germline V gives CDR1 MGHDK, CDR2 SYGVNS. The CDR3 covers 18 residues. Trimming pared 3 bases from V and 4 bases from J, leaving 21 bases between. For this clonotype: The antigen remains undetermined.

As part of library construction, unique molecular identifiers were attached to individual cDNA molecules. TCRdb used MiXCR to reprocess the 5' RACE reads, holding one entry per CDR3 protein. The table has more than 75,000 distinct CDR3 sequences, roughly 13% seen once. The V call is TRBV25-1, the J call TRBJ1-4; no clear D. Specimen: whole blood. The receptor comes from an adult who was a healthcare worker with PCR-confirmed SARS-CoV-2 infection or an uninfected control (not recorded which). The CDR3 reads CASSEPSSRSSFNEKLFF. The CDR3 region has the DNA TGTGCCAGCAGTGAGCCCTCAAGCCGTTCTTCCTTTAATGAAAAACTGTTTTTT.